A single sample gave rise to the 22 T cell receptor beta chains below, sequenced in a study of T cell changes during pregnancy in multiple sclerosis. Profiling relied on immunoSEQ multiplex PCR, and the TCRdb table lists in-frame clones only, not all of them. The sample has about 70,000 clones, approximately 91% seen once. The sequences come from CD4+ T cells from peripheral blood mononuclear cells, collected after pregnancy. The receptors stem from a female donor with multiple sclerosis, enrolled in a pregnancy study.

This chain links TRBV5-6 with TRBJ1-6; TRBD1 aligns across 7 bases. With V trimmed by 1 base and J by 5 bases, 3 bases remained unmatched. CDR3 size: 15 residues. Germline assignment: CDR1 SGHDT and CDR2 YYEEEE. The CDR3 is CASSLKGQNNSPLHF. CDR3 DNA sequence: TGTGCCAGCAGCTTGAAGGGACAGAATAATTCACCCCTCCACTTT.

V gene TRBV7-9 combines with J gene TRBJ2-2; 8 nucleotides agree with TRBD2. This CDR3 contains 15 residues. J was trimmed by 1 base and V by 3 bases; bases with no gene match: 1. Per the germline V gene, CDR1 is SEHNR and CDR2 is FQNEAQ (reference sequence). CDR3 in DNA: TGTGCCAGCAGCTTCGGGAGGGTGAACACCGGGGAGCTGTTTTTT. This gives the protein CASSFGRVNTGELFF.

V gene TRBV5-1 combines with J gene TRBJ2-7; D gene uncertain. Germline V gene lookup returns CDR1 SGHRS and CDR2 YFSETQ. The CDR3 is made up of 15 amino acids. V shed 5 bases and J shed 6 bases, with 21 bases lying between them. The CDR3 DNA reads TGCGCCAGCAGGATGGTCGCAGTCCCCTCCCTCGAGCAGTACTTC. Amino acids: CASRMVAVPSLEQYF.

This sequence joins TRBV10-1 and TRBJ2-2; D is undetermined. In germline, CDR1 is WNHNN, CDR2 SYGVQD (reference sequence). The CDR3 consists of 12 residues. The V end was cut by 6 bases, the J end by 2 bases, with 4 bases between. CDR3: CASRSNTGELFF. The CDR3 DNA sequence: TGCGCCAGCAGGAGCAACACCGGGGAGCTGTTTTTT.

This rearrangement joins TRBV6-1 to TRBJ1-2, with 8 bases lining up with TRBD1. Trimming at V came to 5 bases and at J to 4 bases, leaving 9 bases not matched to a gene. CDR1 MNHNS and CDR2 SASEGT come from the germline V gene. The CDR3 runs 15 residues. CDR3 amino acids: CASSIGTGRTYGYTF. For the CDR3, the DNA is TGTGCCAGCAGTATCGGGACAGGTCGAACCTATGGCTACACCTTC.

The chain is built from TRBV19 and TRBJ1-1, with TRBD1 as a possible D gene (5 bases). V shed 3 bases and J shed 1 base, with 6 bases lying between them. Per the germline V gene, CDR1 is LNHDA and CDR2 is SQIVND (reference sequence). The CDR3 loop spans 13 amino acids. DNA for the CDR3: TGTGCCAGTAGTATGGGGCCGAACACTGAAGCTTTCTTT. Translated, it gives CASSMGPNTEAFF.

The V call is TRBV5-1, the J call TRBJ1-1; the D gene is possibly TRBD1 (6 bases). This CDR3 spans 14 amino acids. The V end was cut by 4 bases, the J end by 1 base, with 11 bases between. CDR1 is SGHRS and CDR2 is YFSETQ in the germline V gene. CDR3 sequence reads: CASSPWTANTEAFF. The CDR3 DNA sequence: TGCGCCAGCAGCCCCTGGACAGCGAACACTGAAGCTTTCTTT.

J is TRBJ2-3 and V is TRBV29-1; D may be TRBD2 (7 bases). V lost 4 bases to trimming and J lost 2 bases, with 13 bases between them. CDR1 SQVTM and CDR2 ANQGSEA come from the germline V gene. This CDR3 has 14 amino acids. This CDR3 reads CSVAAGHLTDTQYF. CDR3 nucleotide sequence: TGCAGCGTTGCAGCGGGACACCTCACAGATACGCAGTATTTT.

The V call is TRBV5-4, the J call TRBJ2-7; 8 bases match TRBD2. The V gene end was trimmed by 4 bases and the J gene end by 6 bases; junction bases not matched to a gene: 12. CDR3 length: 15 residues. Per the germline V gene, CDR1 is SGHNT and CDR2 is YYREEE (reference sequence). In nucleotides, the CDR3 is TGTGCCAGCAGCAACGGACTAGCTGGGGTGCGCGAGCAGTACTTC. Translating gives CASSNGLAGVREQYF.

This chain links TRBV18 with TRBJ1-1; 7 bases align to TRBD1. Germline lookup yields CDR1 KGHSH and CDR2 LQKENI. CDR3 length equals 17 residues. V trimming: 3 bases; J trimming: 5 bases; junction bases outside the gene matches: 15. CDR3 protein: CASSPRRQGLDLTEAFF. In DNA form, the CDR3 reads TGTGCCAGCTCACCTCGGCGACAGGGCTTGGATCTAACTGAAGCTTTCTTT.

The rearrangement links TRBV5-4 to TRBJ2-3; TRBD2 matches at 8 bases. The trim removed 4 bases at V and 6 bases at J, leaving 13 bases unmatched. Germline V lookup: CDR1 SGHNT, CDR2 YYREEE (reference sequence). CDR3 length: 16 residues. The CDR3: CASSPPAGAKSDTQYF. CDR3 sequence (DNA): TGTGCCAGCAGCCCTCCAGCGGGAGCTAAGTCTGATACGCAGTATTTT.

Regarding this clone: Distinct nucleotide sequences in the sample also encode this CDR3. The rearrangement uses TRBV28 and TRBJ1-1, with TRBD1 matching 7 bases. Per germline, CDR1 MDHEN and CDR2 SYDVKM. The V segment lost 3 bases and the J segment 7 bases; nucleotides outside the gene matches: 2. This CDR3 region has 12 residues. DNA for the CDR3: TGTGCCAGCAGTTTGCGACAGGGTGAAGCTTTCTTT. It is translated as CASSLRQGEAFF.

This chain joins TRBV30 and TRBJ1-5; D might be TRBD1 (5 bases). V was cut by 0 bases and J by 3 bases, with 9 bases left in between. CDR1 GTSNPN and CDR2 SVGIG come from the germline V gene (reference sequence). This CDR3 spans 14 amino acids. The DNA of the CDR3 is TGTGCCTGGAGTGTGGGGCCTTACAATCAGCCCCAGCATTTT. Translation: CAWSVGPYNQPQHF.

The rearrangement joins TRBV6-1 to TRBJ1-3, with D maybe TRBD1 (5 bases). The CDR3 spans 14 residues. The germline V gene encodes CDR1 MNHNS and CDR2 SASEGT. V lost 2 bases and J 2 bases, leaving 7 bases between the germline ends. CDR3 DNA: TGTGCCAGCAGTGAACGGGGGACTGGAAACACCATATATTTT. Protein product: CASSERGTGNTIYF.

The V call is TRBV28, the J call TRBJ1-1; D may be TRBD1 (6 bases). The CDR3 spans 14 residues. Germline assignment: CDR1 MDHEN and CDR2 SYDVKM. The ends were cut back, 6 bases at V and 1 base at J, with 12 bases in the middle. CDR3 nucleotides: TGTGCCAGCAGCATCTTACAGGGGAACACTGAAGCTTTCTTT. This translates into CASSILQGNTEAFF.

The chain uses TRBV28 and TRBJ2-7; TRBD2 matches at 9 bases. CDR3 length: 15 residues. Germline trimming cut 7 bases from V and 6 bases from J; bases unmatched to any gene: 13. Germline CDR1 MDHEN, CDR2 SYDVKM. The CDR3 spells CASTLSLAGNAEQYF. The CDR3 coding sequence is TGTGCCAGCACCCTGAGTCTAGCGGGGAATGCCGAGCAGTACTTC.

The V call is TRBV6-5, the J call TRBJ2-1; maybe TRBD1 (6 bases). Trimming took off 7 bases at V and 14 bases at J, with 24 bases between the two ends. CDR1 and CDR2 (germline): MNHEY, SVGAGI. The CDR3 sequence is 14 residues long. The CDR3 is CASTPGVATLGKFF. The CDR3 coding sequence is TGTGCCAGCACCCCAGGGGTGGCGACCCTTGGGAAGTTCTTC.

This rearrangement joins TRBV5-1 to TRBJ1-1; 7 nucleotides agree with TRBD1. This CDR3 comprises 14 residues. J lost 8 bases, V lost 0 bases, and 7 bases had no gene match. CDR1 and CDR2 from the germline V gene are SGHRS and YFSETQ. The CDR3 is CASSLGWDSREAFF. In DNA form, the CDR3 reads TGCGCCAGCAGCTTGGGGTGGGACAGTCGGGAAGCTTTCTTT. The variable domain in full, completed from reference TRBV5-1 and TRBJ1-1, reads KAGVTQTPRYLIKTRGQQVTLSCSPISGHRSVSWYQQTPGQGLQFLFEYFSETQRNKGNFPGRFSGRQFSNSRSEMNVSTLELGDSALYLCASSLGWDSREAFFGQGTRLTVV.

DNA for the CDR3: TGTGCCAGCAGGATCGGGACAACCTCCTACGAGCAGTACTTC. Its protein is CASRIGTTSYEQYF. This rearrangement joins TRBV7-3 to TRBJ2-7, with D possibly TRBD1 on 6 matching bases. The CDR3 is 14 residues long. The V end lost 6 bases, the J end lost 0 bases, and 12 bases lay between the germline ends. Germline values: CDR1 SGHTA, CDR2 FQGTGA.

The chain couples TRBV28 to TRBJ2-7; 7 bases match TRBD2. This CDR3 spans 16 amino acids. The J segment lost 4 bases and the V segment lost 5 bases, leaving 14 bases of the junction unmatched. CDR1 is MDHEN, CDR2 SYDVKM, per germline. This chain's CDR3 is CASSPPRGGIGYEQYF. CDR3 coding DNA: TGTGCCAGCAGTCCCCCAAGGGGAGGGATTGGGTACGAGCAGTACTTC.

This clone was counted a single time. V is TRBV11-2 and J is TRBJ2-7; no definite D call. The CDR3 runs to 14 residues. With 0 bases removed from V and 3 bases from J, the gap between germline ends came to 9 bases. In germline, CDR1 is SGHAT, CDR2 FQNNGV. CDR3 sequence reads: CASSLDSWSYEQYF. CDR3 in DNA: TGTGCCAGCAGCTTAGATTCATGGAGCTACGAGCAGTACTTC.

This clone was observed a handful of times. J is TRBJ1-1 and V is TRBV9; 8 bases align to TRBD1. The V and J ends lost 4 bases and 5 bases, in that order; junction bases with no gene match: 7. Germline lookup yields CDR1 SGDLS and CDR2 YYNGEE. The CDR3 consists of 14 residues. CDR3 in DNA: TGTGCCAGCAGCCCGTGGACAGGGATGACTGAAGCTTTCTTT. This sequence encodes CASSPWTGMTEAFF. Combining the CDR3 with reference TRBV9 and TRBJ1-1 gives the whole variable domain DSGVTQTPKHLITATGQRVTLRCSPRSGDLSVYWYQQSLDQGLQFLIQYYNGEERAKGNILERFSAQQFPDLHSELNLSSLELGDSALYFCASSPWTGMTEAFFGQGTRLTVV.